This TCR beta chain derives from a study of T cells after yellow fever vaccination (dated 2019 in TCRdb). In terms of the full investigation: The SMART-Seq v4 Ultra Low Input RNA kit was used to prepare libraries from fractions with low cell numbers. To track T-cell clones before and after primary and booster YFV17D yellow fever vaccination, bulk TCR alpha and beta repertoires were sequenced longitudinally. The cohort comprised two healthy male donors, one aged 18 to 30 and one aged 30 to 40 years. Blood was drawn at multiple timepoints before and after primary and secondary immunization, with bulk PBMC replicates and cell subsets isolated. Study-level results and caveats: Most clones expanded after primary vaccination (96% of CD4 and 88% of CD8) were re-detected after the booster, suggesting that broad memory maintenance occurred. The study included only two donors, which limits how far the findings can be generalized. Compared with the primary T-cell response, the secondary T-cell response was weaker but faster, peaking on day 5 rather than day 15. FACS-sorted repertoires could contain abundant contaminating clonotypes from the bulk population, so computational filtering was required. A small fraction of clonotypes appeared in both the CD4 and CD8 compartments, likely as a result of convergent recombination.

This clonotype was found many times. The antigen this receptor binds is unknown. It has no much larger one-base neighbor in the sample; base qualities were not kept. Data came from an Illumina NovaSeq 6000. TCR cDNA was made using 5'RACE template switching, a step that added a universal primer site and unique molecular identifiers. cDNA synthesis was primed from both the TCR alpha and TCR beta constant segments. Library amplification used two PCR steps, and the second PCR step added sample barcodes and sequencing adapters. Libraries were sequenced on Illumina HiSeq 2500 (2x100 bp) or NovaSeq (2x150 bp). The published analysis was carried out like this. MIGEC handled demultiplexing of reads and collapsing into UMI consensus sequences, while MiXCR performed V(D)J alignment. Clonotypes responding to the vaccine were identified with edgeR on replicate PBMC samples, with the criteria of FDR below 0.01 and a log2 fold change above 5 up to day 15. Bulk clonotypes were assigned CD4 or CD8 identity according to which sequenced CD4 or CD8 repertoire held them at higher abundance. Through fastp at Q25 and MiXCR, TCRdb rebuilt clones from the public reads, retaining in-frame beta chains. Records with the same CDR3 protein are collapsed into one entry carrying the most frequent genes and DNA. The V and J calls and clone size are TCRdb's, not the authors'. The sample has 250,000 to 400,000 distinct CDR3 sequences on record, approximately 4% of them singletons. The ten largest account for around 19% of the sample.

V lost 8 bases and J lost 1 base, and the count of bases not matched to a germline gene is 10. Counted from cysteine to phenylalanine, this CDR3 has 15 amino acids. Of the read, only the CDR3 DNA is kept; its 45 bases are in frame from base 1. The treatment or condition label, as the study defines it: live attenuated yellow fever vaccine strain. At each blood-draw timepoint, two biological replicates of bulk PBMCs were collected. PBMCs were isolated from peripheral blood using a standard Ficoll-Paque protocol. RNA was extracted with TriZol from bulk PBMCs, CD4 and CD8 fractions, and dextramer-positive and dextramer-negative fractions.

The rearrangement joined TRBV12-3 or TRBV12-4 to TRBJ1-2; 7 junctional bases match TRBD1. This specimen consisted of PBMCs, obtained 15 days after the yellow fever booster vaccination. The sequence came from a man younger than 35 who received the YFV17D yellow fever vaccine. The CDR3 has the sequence CASVMTGRFNYGYTF. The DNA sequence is TGTGCCAGCGTGATGACAGGGAGATTTAACTATGGCTACACCTTC.